This T cell receptor (beta chain) was observed in a study of blood T cell repertoires in COVID-19. Study at large: Acute and convalescent COVID-19 specimens originated in the United States, Italy and Spain. The cDNA or gDNA used as material had been derived from T cells, B-cell-depleted T cells, or PBMCs.

Authors' processing steps: Amplified reference gene primers provided the basis for estimating nucleated cell counts. Sequenced by immunoSEQ multiplex PCR; TCRdb stores in-frame clones only, minus some. The DNA was the basis for D and trimming; V, J and clone size are from that table. Of under 140,000 clones detected, more than 75% appear once; the ten largest clones hold less than 3.5%. V trimming: 4 bases; J trimming: 5 bases; junction bases outside the gene matches: 6. The CDR3 spans 14 residues. Germline V gene data show CDR1 as LNHDA and CDR2 as SQIVND (reference sequence). The V gene is TRBV19, the J gene TRBJ2-5; 8 bases align to TRBD1. The specimen was peripheral blood. The receptor comes from a woman aged 45-65 years with acute or convalescent COVID-19. This CDR3 reads CASSRDRGGETQYF. The CDR3 DNA reads TGTGCCAGTAGTAGAGACAGGGGCGGGGAGACCCAGTACTTC.